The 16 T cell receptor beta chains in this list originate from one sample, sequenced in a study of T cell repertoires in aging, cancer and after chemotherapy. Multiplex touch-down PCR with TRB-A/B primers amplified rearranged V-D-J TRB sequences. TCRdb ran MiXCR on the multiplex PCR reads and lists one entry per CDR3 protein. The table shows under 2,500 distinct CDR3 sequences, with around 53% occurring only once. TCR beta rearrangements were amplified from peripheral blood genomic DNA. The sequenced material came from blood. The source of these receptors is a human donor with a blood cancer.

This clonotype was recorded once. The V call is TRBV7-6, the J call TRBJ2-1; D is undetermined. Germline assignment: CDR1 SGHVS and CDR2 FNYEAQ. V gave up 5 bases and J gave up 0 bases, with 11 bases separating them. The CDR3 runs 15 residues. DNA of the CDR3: TGTGCCAGCAGCGAAGGGTGGAGCTCCTACAATGAGCAGTTCTTC. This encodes CASSEGWSSYNEQFF.

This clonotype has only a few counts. The CDR3 loop is CASSEVGQGTGELFF. The CDR3 coding sequence is TGTGCCAGCAGTGAAGTGGGACAGGGAACCGGGGAGCTGTTTTTT. The chain employs TRBV6-1 and TRBJ2-2; 9 bases align to TRBD1. CDR3 length: 15 amino acids. Trimming removed 1 base from V and 5 bases from J; junction bases left unmatched: 2. Germline V lookup: CDR1 MNHNS, CDR2 SASEGT.

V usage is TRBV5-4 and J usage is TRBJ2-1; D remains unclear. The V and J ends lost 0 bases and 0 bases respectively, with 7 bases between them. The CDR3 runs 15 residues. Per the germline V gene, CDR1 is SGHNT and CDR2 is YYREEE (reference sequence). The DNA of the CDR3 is TGTGCCAGCAGCTTGGCCGTCCGCTCCTACAATGAGCAGTTCTTC. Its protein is CASSLAVRSYNEQFF.

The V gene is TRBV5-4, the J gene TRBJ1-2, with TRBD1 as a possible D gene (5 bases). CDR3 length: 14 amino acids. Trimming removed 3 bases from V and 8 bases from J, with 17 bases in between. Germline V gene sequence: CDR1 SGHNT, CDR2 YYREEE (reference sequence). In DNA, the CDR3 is TGTGCCAGCAGCTCAAACTCAGGGTCCCGGGGCTACACCTTC. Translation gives CASSSNSGSRGYTF.

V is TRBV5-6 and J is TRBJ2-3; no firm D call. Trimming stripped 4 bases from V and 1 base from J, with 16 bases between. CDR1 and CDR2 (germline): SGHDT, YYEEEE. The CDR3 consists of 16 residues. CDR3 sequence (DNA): TGTGCCAGCAGCCTGGAAGGGCGCCCTGGCACAGATACGCAGTATTTT. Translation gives CASSLEGRPGTDTQYF.

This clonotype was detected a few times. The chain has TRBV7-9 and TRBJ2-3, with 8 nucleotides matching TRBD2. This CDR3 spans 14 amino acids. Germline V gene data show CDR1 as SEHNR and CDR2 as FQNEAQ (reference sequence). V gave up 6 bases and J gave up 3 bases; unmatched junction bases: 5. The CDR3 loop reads CASRAGRETDTQYF. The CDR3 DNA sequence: TGTGCCAGCAGAGCCGGGAGGGAGACAGATACGCAGTATTTT. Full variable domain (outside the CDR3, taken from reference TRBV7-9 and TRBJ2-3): DTGVSQNPRHKITKRGQNVTFRCDPISEHNRLYWYRQTLGQGPEFLTYFQNEAQLEKSRLLSDRFSAERPKGSFSTLEIQRTEQGDSAMYLCASRAGRETDTQYFGPGTRLTVL.

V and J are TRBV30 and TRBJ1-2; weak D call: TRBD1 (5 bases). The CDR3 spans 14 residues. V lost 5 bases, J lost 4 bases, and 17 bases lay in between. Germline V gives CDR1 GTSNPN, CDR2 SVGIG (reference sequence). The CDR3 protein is CAWGNRWSLYGYTF. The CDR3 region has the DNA TGTGCCTGGGGCAACAGGTGGTCTCTCTATGGCTACACCTTC.

CDR3 in amino acids: CSARGRTGRDSYNEQFF. In DNA, the CDR3 is TGCAGTGCTAGAGGCCGGACAGGCCGAGACTCCTACAATGAGCAGTTCTTC. V and J are TRBV20-1 and TRBJ2-1, with TRBD1 matching over 7 bases. Germline V gene sequence: CDR1 DFQATT, CDR2 SNEGSKA (reference sequence). The CDR3 sequence is 17 residues long. J was trimmed by 0 bases and V by 1 base; bases with no gene match: 9.

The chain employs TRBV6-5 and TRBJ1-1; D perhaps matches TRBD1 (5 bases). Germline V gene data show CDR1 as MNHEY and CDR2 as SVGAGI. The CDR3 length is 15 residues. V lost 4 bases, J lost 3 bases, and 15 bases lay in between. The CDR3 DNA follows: TGTGCCAGCAGTTTCCCCGGAATGGGGGACACTGAAGCTTTCTTT. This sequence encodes CASSFPGMGDTEAFF.

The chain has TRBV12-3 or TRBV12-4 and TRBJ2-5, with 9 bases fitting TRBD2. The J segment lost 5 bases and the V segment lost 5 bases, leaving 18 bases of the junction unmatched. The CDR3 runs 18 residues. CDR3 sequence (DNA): TGTGCCAGCAGTGCCCCTCGAGGCGGGAGGGCCCTGGTGGAGACCCAGTACTTC. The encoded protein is CASSAPRGGRALVETQYF.

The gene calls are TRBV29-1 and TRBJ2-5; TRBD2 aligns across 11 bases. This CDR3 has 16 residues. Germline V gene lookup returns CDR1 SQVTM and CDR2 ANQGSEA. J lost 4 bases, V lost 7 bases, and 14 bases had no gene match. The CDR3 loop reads CSAGGTSGPLGETQYF. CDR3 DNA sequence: TGCAGCGCCGGGGGGACTAGCGGCCCCCTTGGAGAGACCCAGTACTTC.

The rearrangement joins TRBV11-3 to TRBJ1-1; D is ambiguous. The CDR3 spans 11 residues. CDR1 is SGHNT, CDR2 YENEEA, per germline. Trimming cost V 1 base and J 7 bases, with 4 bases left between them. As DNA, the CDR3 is TGTGCCAGCAGCTTAGGTCGTGAAGCTTTCTTT. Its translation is CASSLGREAFF.

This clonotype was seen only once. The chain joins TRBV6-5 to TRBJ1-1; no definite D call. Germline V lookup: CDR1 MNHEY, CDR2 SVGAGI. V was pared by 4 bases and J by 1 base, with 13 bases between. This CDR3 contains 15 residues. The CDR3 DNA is TGTGCCAGCAGTTCAACGGGAGGACGGAACACTGAAGCTTTCTTT. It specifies CASSSTGGRNTEAFF.

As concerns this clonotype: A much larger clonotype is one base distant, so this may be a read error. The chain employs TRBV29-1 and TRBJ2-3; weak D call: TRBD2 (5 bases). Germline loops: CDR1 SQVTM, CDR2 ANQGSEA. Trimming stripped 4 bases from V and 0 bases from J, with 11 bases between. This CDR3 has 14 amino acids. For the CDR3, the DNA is TGCAGCGTTGGCATGGGCGGGAGCACAGATACGCAGTATTTT. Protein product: CSVGMGGSTDTQYF.

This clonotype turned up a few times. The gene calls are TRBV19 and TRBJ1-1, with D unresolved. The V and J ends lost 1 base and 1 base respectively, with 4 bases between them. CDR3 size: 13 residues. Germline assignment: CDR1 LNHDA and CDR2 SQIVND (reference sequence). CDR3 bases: TGTGCCAGTAGTATAGTCAAGAACACTGAAGCTTTCTTT. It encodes CASSIVKNTEAFF.

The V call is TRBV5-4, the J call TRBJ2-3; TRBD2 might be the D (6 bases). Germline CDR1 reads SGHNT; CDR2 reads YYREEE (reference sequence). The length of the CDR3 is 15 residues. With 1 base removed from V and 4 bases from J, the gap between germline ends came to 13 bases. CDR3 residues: CASSLSELAADTQYF. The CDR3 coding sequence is TGTGCCAGCAGCTTGTCAGAACTAGCCGCAGATACGCAGTATTTT.